This T cell receptor (beta chain) was recovered during a study of PD-L1 blockade in urothelial cancer. Study summary: Researchers found blood samples held a median of roughly 140,000 T cells. Broader study findings: A pretreatment blood TCR clonality that fell below the median predicted better progression-free and overall survival.

Using immunoSEQ multiplex PCR, the repertoire was profiled, and TCRdb retains in-frame clones only, with some absent. The table shows around 80,000 clones, with approximately 89% occurring only once. Details on this clone: Its specificity is not known.

Time point specified: peripheral blood 6 weeks after treatment start. Here the sequenced sample was PBMCs, taken around atezolizumab (anti-PD-L1) treatment. This TCR was sampled from a woman aged 80 or over with urothelial cancer.

As DNA, the CDR3 is TGTGCCAGCAGTTTTGATGGTCAGGGGCACTCCTACGAGCAGTACTTC. Encoded protein: CASSFDGQGHSYEQYF. The chain couples TRBV27 to TRBJ2-7; perhaps TRBD1 as D (6 bases). V was pared by 3 bases and J by 0 bases, with 15 bases between. In germline, CDR1 is MNHEY, CDR2 SMNVEV (reference sequence). This CDR3 has 16 amino acids.